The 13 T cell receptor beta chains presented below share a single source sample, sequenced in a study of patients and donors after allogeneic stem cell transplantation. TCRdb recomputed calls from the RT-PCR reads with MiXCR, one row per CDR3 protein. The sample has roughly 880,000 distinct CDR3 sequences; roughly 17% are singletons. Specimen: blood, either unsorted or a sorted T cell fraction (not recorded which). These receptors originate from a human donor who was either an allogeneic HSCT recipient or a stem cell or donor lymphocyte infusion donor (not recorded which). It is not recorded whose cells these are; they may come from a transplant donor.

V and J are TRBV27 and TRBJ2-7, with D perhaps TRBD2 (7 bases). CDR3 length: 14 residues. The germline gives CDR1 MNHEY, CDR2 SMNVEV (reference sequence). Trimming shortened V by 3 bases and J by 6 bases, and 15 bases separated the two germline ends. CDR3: CASSLGASGLEQYF. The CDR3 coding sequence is TGTGCCAGCAGTTTGGGGGCTAGCGGTCTCGAGCAGTACTTC.

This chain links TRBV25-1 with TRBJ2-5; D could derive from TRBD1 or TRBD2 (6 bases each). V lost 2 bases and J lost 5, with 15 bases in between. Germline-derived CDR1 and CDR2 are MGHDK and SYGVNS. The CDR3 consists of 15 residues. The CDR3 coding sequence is TGTGCCAGCAGTGAACCAGGGGAGGTAGGGGAGACCCAGTACTTC. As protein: CASSEPGEVGETQYF.

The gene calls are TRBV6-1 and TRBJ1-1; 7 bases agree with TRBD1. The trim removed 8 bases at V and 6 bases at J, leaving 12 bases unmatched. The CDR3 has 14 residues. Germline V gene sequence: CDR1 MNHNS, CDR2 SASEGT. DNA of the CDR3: TGTGCCAGCCTGAGGATCAGGGGGACGGCTGAAGCTTTCTTT. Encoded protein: CASLRIRGTAEAFF.

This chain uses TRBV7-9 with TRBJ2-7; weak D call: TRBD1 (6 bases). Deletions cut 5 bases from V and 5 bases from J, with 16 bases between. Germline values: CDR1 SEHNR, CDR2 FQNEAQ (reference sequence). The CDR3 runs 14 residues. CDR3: CASSPPTRDNEQYF. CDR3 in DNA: TGTGCCAGCAGCCCTCCTACCAGGGACAACGAGCAGTACTTC. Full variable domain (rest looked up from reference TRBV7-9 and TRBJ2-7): DTGVSQNPRHKITKRGQNVTFRCDPISEHNRLYWYRQTLGQGPEFLTYFQNEAQLEKSRLLSDRFSAERPKGSFSTLEIQRTEQGDSAMYLCASSPPTRDNEQYFGPGTRLTVT.

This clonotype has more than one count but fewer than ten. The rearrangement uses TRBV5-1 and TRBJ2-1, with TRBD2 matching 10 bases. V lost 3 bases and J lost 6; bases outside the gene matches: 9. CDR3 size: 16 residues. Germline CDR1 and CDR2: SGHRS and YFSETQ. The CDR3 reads CASSWGSGRAVNEQFF. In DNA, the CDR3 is TGCGCCAGCAGCTGGGGGAGCGGGAGGGCCGTCAATGAGCAGTTCTTC. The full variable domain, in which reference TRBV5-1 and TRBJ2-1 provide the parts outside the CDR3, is KAGVTQTPRYLIKTRGQQVTLSCSPISGHRSVSWYQQTPGQGLQFLFEYFSETQRNKGNFPGRFSGRQFSNSRSEMNVSTLELGDSALYLCASSWGSGRAVNEQFFGPGTRLTVL.

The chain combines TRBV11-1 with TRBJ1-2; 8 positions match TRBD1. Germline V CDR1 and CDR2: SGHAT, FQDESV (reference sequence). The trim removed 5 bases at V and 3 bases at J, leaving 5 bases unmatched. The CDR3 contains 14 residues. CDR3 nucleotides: TGTGCCAGCAGCCCCCGGACAGGGCACTATGGCTACACCTTC. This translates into CASSPRTGHYGYTF.

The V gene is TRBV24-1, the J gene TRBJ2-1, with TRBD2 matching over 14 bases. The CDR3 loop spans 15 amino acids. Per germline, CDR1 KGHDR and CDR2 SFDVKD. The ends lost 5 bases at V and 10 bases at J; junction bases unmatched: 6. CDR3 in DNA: TGTGCCACCAGTGTTGAGACTAGCGGGGGGGGAGAGCAGTTCTTC. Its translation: CATSVETSGGGEQFF.

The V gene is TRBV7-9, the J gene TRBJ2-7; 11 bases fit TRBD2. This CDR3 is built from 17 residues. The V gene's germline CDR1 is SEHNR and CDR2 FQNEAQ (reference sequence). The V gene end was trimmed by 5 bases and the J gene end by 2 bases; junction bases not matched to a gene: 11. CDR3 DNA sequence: TGTGCCAGCAGCCCTTACCCGAGACTAGCGGGAACCTACGAGCAGTACTTC. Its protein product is CASSPYPRLAGTYEQYF.

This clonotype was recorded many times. The CDR3 bases are TGTGCCACCACCGGGTGGGGGGCAGATACGCAGTATTTT. Protein product: CATTGWGADTQYF. The chain employs TRBV12-3 or TRBV12-4 and TRBJ2-3; D is perhaps TRBD2 (6 bases). The V and J ends lost 10 bases and 4 bases respectively, with 15 bases between them. The CDR3 sequence is 13 residues long.

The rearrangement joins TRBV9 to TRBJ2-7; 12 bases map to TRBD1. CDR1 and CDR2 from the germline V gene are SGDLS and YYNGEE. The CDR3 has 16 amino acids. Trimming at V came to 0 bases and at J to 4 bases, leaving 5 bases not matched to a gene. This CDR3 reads CASSVGRDRGLYEQYF. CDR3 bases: TGTGCCAGCAGCGTAGGCCGGGACAGGGGGCTTTACGAGCAGTACTTC.

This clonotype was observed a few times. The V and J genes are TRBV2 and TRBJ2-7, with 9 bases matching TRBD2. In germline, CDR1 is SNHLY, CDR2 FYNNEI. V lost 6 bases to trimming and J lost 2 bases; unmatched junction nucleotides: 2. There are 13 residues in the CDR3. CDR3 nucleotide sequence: TGTGCCAGCAGGGTAGCGGGGGCCTACGAGCAGTACTTC. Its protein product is CASRVAGAYEQYF. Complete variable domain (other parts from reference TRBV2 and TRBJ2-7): EPEVTQTPSHQVTQMGQEVILRCVPISNHLYFYWYRQILGQKVEFLVSFYNNEISEKSEIFDDQFSVERPDGSNFTLKIRSTKLEDSAMYFCASRVAGAYEQYFGPGTRLTVT.

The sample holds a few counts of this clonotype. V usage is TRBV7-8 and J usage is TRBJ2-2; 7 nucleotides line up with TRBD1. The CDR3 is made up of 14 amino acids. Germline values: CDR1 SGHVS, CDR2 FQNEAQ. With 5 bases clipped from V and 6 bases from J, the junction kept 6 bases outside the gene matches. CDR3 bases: TGTGCCAGCAGCCCGACAGGGTTGGCCGGGGAGCTGTTTTTT. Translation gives CASSPTGLAGELFF.

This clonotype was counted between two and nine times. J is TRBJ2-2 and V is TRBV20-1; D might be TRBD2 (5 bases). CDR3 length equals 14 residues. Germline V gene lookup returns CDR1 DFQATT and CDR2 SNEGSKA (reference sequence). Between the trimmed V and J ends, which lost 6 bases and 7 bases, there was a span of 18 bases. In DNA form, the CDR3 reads TGCAGTGCGTCCCGGGGTGGTAATTTCGGGGAGCTGTTTTTT. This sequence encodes CSASRGGNFGELFF.